This T cell receptor (beta chain) is drawn from a study of neoadjuvant nivolumab and ipilimumab in lung cancer. Notes on the study in general: Higher pretherapy blood TCR richness went with higher resected-tumor richness. Compared with tumor-adjacent uninvolved lung, resected tumors showed greater richness and clonality.

Germline-derived CDR1 and CDR2 are SQVTM and ANQGSEA. Trimming took off 1 base at V and 6 bases at J, with 11 bases between the two ends. The CDR3 is 13 amino acids. For this clone: The antigen is unknown.

The assay was immunoSEQ multiplex PCR, and TCRdb's table has in-frame clones only and misses some. The table has approximately 20,000 clones, about nine tenths seen once. The origin of this receptor is an adult with non-small cell lung cancer. The sequencing here drew on peripheral blood, taken before neoadjuvant nivolumab, alone or with ipilimumab. The rearrangement links TRBV29-1 to TRBJ2-3, with D possibly TRBD1 on 6 matching bases. The CDR3 nucleotides read TGCAGCGTTGAAGGGACAGCCCAGGATACGCAGTATTTT. It is translated as CSVEGTAQDTQYF.